The following is a T cell receptor (beta chain) sequence with its context. MiXCR, run by TCRdb on the 5' RACE reads, gives a single entry per CDR3 protein. The sample records under 200,000 distinct CDR3 sequences, around 7.3% being singletons. CDR3 length: 15 amino acids. V shed 5 bases and J shed 3 bases, with 16 bases lying between them. Germline V CDR1 and CDR2: SNHLY, FYNNEI. This sample is drawn from a study of T cells after yellow fever vaccination. The sample here was CD4+ T cells sorted from PBMCs, taken 5 days after the first yellow fever vaccination. This TCR derives from a man aged 18 to 29 who received the YFV17D yellow fever vaccine. The chain uses TRBV2 and TRBJ1-1; tentatively, D is TRBD1 (6 bases). The CDR3 nucleotides read TGTGCCAGCAGTTCCGCTTTGGGGGCACACACTGAAGCTTTCTTT. It specifies CASSSALGAHTEAFF. Using reference TRBV2 and TRBJ1-1 for the parts outside the CDR3, the full variable domain is EPEVTQTPSHQVTQMGQEVILRCVPISNHLYFYWYRQILGQKVEFLVSFYNNEISEKSEIFDDQFSVERPDGSNFTLKIRSTKLEDSAMYFCASSSALGAHTEAFFGQGTRLTVV.